This TCR beta chain was sequenced during a study of blood T cells in healthy people across ages. With a J-beta primer mix and a sample-barcoded 5' primer, a second PCR ran about 7 to 11 cycles. With 12 random nucleotides, a template-switch adaptor tagged each individual cDNA molecule. One entry per CDR3 protein, called by TCRdb with MiXCR from the 5' RACE reads. The sample has about 2 million distinct CDR3 sequences; around 50% are singletons. Per the germline V gene, CDR1 is LGHDT and CDR2 is YNNKEL (reference sequence). V was clipped by 0 bases and J by 3 bases, with 12 bases between them. This CDR3 has 16 amino acids. The sample holds a few counts of this clonotype.

Sequenced input: blood. This rearrangement joins TRBV3-1 to TRBJ2-4; D uncertain. The TCR comes from a woman between 40 and 55 years old in good health. The CDR3, as DNA: TGTGCCAGCAGCCAAGACAGGAAACGTGACAAAAACATTCAGTACTTC. This sequence encodes CASSQDRKRDKNIQYF.